The 26 T cell receptor beta chains given below trace back to one sample, sequenced in a study of blood T cell repertoires in COVID-19. Some clones are missing from TCRdb's copy, which holds only in-frame ones; the method was immunoSEQ multiplex PCR. The repertoire includes about 180,000 clones, less than 90% of them detected once, and around 8% sits in the top ten. Material: peripheral blood. These receptors all stem from a woman aged 70 to 79 with COVID-19, enrolled during active disease.

In regard to this clone: The same CDR3 can be traced to other DNA sequences in this sample. V is TRBV18 and J is TRBJ1-5; D not certain. Trimming took off 3 bases at V and 2 bases at J, with 5 bases between the two ends. Germline CDR1 and CDR2: KGHSH and LQKENI. This CDR3 contains 13 residues. The CDR3 DNA reads as TGTGCCAGCTCACCCAGCGGCAATCAGCCCCAGCATTTT. It yields the protein CASSPSGNQPQHF.

The chain joins TRBV10-3 to TRBJ1-1; 9 bases line up with TRBD1. The CDR3 sequence is 12 residues long. CDR1 is ENHRY and CDR2 is SYGVKD in the germline V gene. The V gene end was trimmed by 10 bases and the J gene end by 3 bases; junction bases not matched to a gene: 3. This chain's CDR3 is CATRTGDTEAFF. The CDR3 DNA reads as TGTGCCACGCGGACAGGGGACACTGAAGCTTTCTTT.

The chain combines TRBV5-6 with TRBJ2-7; TRBD1 is a possible D gene (8 bases). The germline gives CDR1 SGHDT, CDR2 YYEEEE. This CDR3 spans 15 amino acids. V gave up 4 bases and J gave up 3 bases, with 17 bases separating them. CDR3 loop: CASSPDTGGGYEQYF. CDR3 bases: TGTGCCAGCAGCCCAGACACAGGGGGGGGCTACGAGCAGTACTTC.

V and J are TRBV28 and TRBJ1-1; TRBD1 matches at 7 bases. Germline-derived CDR1 and CDR2 are MDHEN and SYDVKM. The CDR3 is 17 residues long. V trimming: 2 bases; J trimming: 4 bases; junction bases outside the gene matches: 13. This CDR3 reads CASSLLSEMTGSTEAFF. In DNA, the CDR3 is TGTGCCAGCAGTTTACTCTCCGAAATGACAGGGTCCACTGAAGCTTTCTTT.

The chain joins TRBV2 to TRBJ2-1; TRBD2 matches 8 bases. The ends lost 7 bases at V and 6 bases at J; junction bases unmatched: 8. CDR3 length: 14 residues. Germline assignment: CDR1 SNHLY and CDR2 FYNNEI. CDR3: CASTRLANLNEQFF. The CDR3 bases are TGTGCCAGCACAAGACTAGCGAACCTCAATGAGCAGTTCTTC.

The chain combines TRBV6-2 or TRBV6-3 with TRBJ2-1; 7 positions match TRBD2. In germline, CDR1 is MNHEY, CDR2 SVGEGT. The CDR3 is made up of 16 amino acids. V dropped 2 bases and J dropped 1; count of bases not matched to a gene: 5. The CDR3 loop is CASSYGAGLSYNEQFF. Here the CDR3 DNA reads TGTGCCAGCAGTTACGGAGCGGGACTTTCCTACAATGAGCAGTTCTTC.

V is TRBV15 and J is TRBJ1-4, with TRBD1 as a possible D gene (5 bases). The CDR3 length is 12 residues. V gave up 3 bases and J gave up 15 bases, with 14 bases separating them. The V gene's germline CDR1 is LNHNV and CDR2 YYDKDF (reference sequence). The CDR3: CATSRKGDFLFF. As DNA, the CDR3 is TGTGCCACCAGCAGGAAAGGGGACTTCTTGTTTTTT.

In its sample, this clone was seen a few times. V is TRBV4-3 and J is TRBJ1-6; D uncertain. Trimming removed 0 bases at V and 0 bases at J, with 6 bases between. This CDR3 has 16 residues. Germline V lookup: CDR1 LGHNA, CDR2 YSLEER. Here the CDR3 DNA reads TGCGCCAGCAGCCAAGATAGGAGCTCCTATAATTCACCCCTCCACTTT. Amino acids: CASSQDRSSYNSPLHF.

The chain uses TRBV14 and TRBJ2-7; D gene unclear. This CDR3 region has 11 residues. V was clipped by 0 bases and J by 7 bases, with 4 bases between them. Germline V CDR1 and CDR2: SGHDN, FVKESK. As DNA, the CDR3 is TGTGCCAGCAGCCAAGAGAGAGAGCAGTACTTC. This encodes CASSQEREQYF.

The rearrangement uses TRBV18 and TRBJ2-7; 10 bases align to TRBD1. Germline V gene sequence: CDR1 KGHSH, CDR2 LQKENI. V dropped 6 bases and J dropped 6; count of bases not matched to a gene: 8. There are 14 residues in the CDR3. The CDR3 bases are TGTGCCAGCTCGACCGGGACAGGGGCCTTCGAGCAGTACTTC. It yields the protein CASSTGTGAFEQYF.

This chain joins TRBV7-2 and TRBJ1-2, with D possibly TRBD1 on 6 matching bases. Per germline, CDR1 SGHTA and CDR2 FQGNSA. This CDR3 region has 15 residues. Trimming pared 4 bases from V and 1 base from J, leaving 13 bases between. The CDR3 nucleotides are TGTGCCAGCAGCTCCCCGACAGGTCTTAACTATGGCTACACCTTC. Translation gives CASSSPTGLNYGYTF.

The chain couples TRBV18 to TRBJ2-2; 8 bases match TRBD1. V gave up 2 bases and J gave up 4 bases; unmatched junction bases: 3. This CDR3 region has 15 residues. CDR1 and CDR2 (germline): KGHSH, LQKENI. CDR3 coding DNA: TGTGCCAGCTCACCAATCACAGGGGGCACCGGGGAGCTGTTTTTT. Translation: CASSPITGGTGELFF.

This sequence joins TRBV5-6 and TRBJ1-6; TRBD1 might be the D (5 bases). The CDR3 loop spans 14 amino acids. From germline, CDR1 is SGHDT and CDR2 YYEEEE. Trimming left V 3 bases short and J 11 bases short, with 15 bases between. In nucleotides, the CDR3 is TGTGCCAGCAGCTGGGGGGAGAGTGGAACACCCCTCCACTTT. Translating it yields CASSWGESGTPLHF.

The rearrangement joins TRBV6-6 to TRBJ2-3; TRBD2 might be the D (7 bases). V was shortened by 0 bases and J by 7 bases, with 14 bases between the two germline ends. The CDR3 covers 15 residues. Per germline, CDR1 MNHNY and CDR2 SVGAGI (reference sequence). CDR3 coding DNA: TGTGCCAGCAGTTACTCGATGGCGGGGGCAAATACGCAGTATTTT. This encodes CASSYSMAGANTQYF.

This rearrangement joins TRBV2 to TRBJ1-5; D is unclear. Germline V gene data show CDR1 as SNHLY and CDR2 as FYNNEI. The CDR3 covers 15 residues. Trimming cost V 6 bases and J 5 bases, with 17 bases left between them. This chain's CDR3 is CASSYAAGADQPQHF. The CDR3 DNA reads as TGTGCCAGCAGCTACGCCGCGGGCGCGGATCAGCCCCAGCATTTT.

The chain has TRBV28 and TRBJ2-7; 8 bases match TRBD1. With V trimmed by 3 bases and J by 0 bases, 13 bases remained unmatched. This CDR3 has 18 amino acids. Germline V gene data show CDR1 as MDHEN and CDR2 as SYDVKM. CDR3 amino acids: CASSFTRGRRPTSYEQYF. CDR3 nucleotides: TGTGCCAGCAGTTTTACCAGGGGGCGGCGCCCCACCTCCTACGAGCAGTACTTC. Variable domain in full (rest from reference TRBV28 and TRBJ2-7): DVKVTQSSRYLVKRTGEKVFLECVQDMDHENMFWYRQDPGLGLRLIYFSYDVKMKEKGDIPEGYSVSREKKERFSLILESASTNQTSMYLCASSFTRGRRPTSYEQYFGPGTRLTVT.

This clone has just one count. The genes are TRBV27 and TRBJ1-5, with D perhaps matching TRBD1 (5 bases). Trimming shortened V by 2 bases and J by 2 bases, and 7 bases separated the two germline ends. The CDR3 loop spans 14 amino acids. Germline loops: CDR1 MNHEY, CDR2 SMNVEV (reference sequence). The CDR3 nucleotides are TGTGCCAGCAGTTTAGGAGGGGGCAATCAGCCCCAGCATTTT. Translated: CASSLGGGNQPQHF.

This chain's CDR3 is CATLPGQGRIDGYTF. The CDR3 DNA is TGTGCCACTCTCCCGGGACAGGGTAGGATAGATGGCTACACCTTC. This chain joins TRBV10-3 and TRBJ1-2; 9 bases are a match to TRBD1. V shed 10 bases and J 6 bases; nucleotides not matched to a gene: 15. This CDR3 has 15 amino acids. The V gene's germline CDR1 is ENHRY and CDR2 SYGVKD.

The chain couples TRBV25-1 to TRBJ2-1; 9 nucleotides agree with TRBD2. Germline values: CDR1 MGHDK, CDR2 SYGVNS. The CDR3 consists of 16 residues. Trimming took 6 bases from V and 4 from J; bases not matched to a gene: 10. CDR3 coding DNA: TGTGCCAGCAGAGAAGCCGGGACTAGCAGGTACAATGAGCAGTTCTTC. Its translation: CASREAGTSRYNEQFF.

This clone is a singleton in its sample. The chain carries TRBV5-8 and TRBJ2-7; D gene uncertain. Looked up from germline, CDR1 is SGHTS and CDR2 is YDEGEE. This CDR3 region has 13 residues. Trimming shortened V by 0 bases and J by 3 bases, and 7 bases separated the two germline ends. CDR3 DNA sequence: TGTGCCAGCAGCTTGGTCCAGATCTACGAGCAGTACTTC. Translated: CASSLVQIYEQYF.

The chain employs TRBV6-2 or TRBV6-3 and TRBJ1-1; D remains ambiguous. Trimming took 5 bases from V and 6 from J, leaving 13 bases between them. Germline V gene lookup returns CDR1 MNHEY and CDR2 SVGEGT. The CDR3 totals 13 residues. CDR3 in amino acids: CASSPSGYAEAFF. Written as DNA, the CDR3 is TGTGCCAGCAGTCCCTCAGGATATGCTGAAGCTTTCTTT.

V is TRBV28 and J is TRBJ2-1; no clear D. The V end lost 6 bases, the J end lost 6 bases, and 15 bases lay between the germline ends. In germline, CDR1 is MDHEN, CDR2 SYDVKM. The CDR3 is 14 amino acids. CDR3: CASRSASASNEQFF. In nucleotides, the CDR3 is TGTGCCAGCAGGTCGGCTTCAGCGTCCAATGAGCAGTTCTTC.

The CDR3 is CASSRQGFTEAFF. The CDR3 DNA reads TGTGCCAGCAGCCGACAGGGGTTCACTGAAGCTTTCTTT. The rearrangement uses TRBV7-2 and TRBJ1-1, with 8 nucleotides matching TRBD1. Germline assignment: CDR1 SGHTA and CDR2 FQGNSA. CDR3 size: 13 residues. V was pared by 5 bases and J by 4 bases, with 3 bases of the junction left unmatched.

The chain joins TRBV7-6 to TRBJ2-3; TRBD1 aligns across 7 bases. J was trimmed by 5 bases and V by 5 bases; bases with no gene match: 13. Germline CDR1 and CDR2: SGHVS and FNYEAQ. CDR3 length equals 16 residues. The CDR3 protein is CASSPPTGKEGDTQYF. The CDR3 bases are TGTGCCAGCAGCCCACCGACAGGGAAGGAAGGAGATACGCAGTATTTT.

The V call is TRBV7-2, the J call TRBJ1-5; 7 nucleotides match TRBD1. V trimming: 5 bases; J trimming: 2 bases; junction bases outside the gene matches: 9. The V gene's germline CDR1 is SGHTA and CDR2 FQGNSA. The CDR3 is 16 residues long. The CDR3 DNA reads as TGTGCCAGCAGCCCCTCCTCCGGGACAGGCAATCAGCCCCAGCATTTT. Amino acids: CASSPSSGTGNQPQHF.

V gene TRBV7-8 combines with J gene TRBJ2-3; 8 bases line up with TRBD2. V was pared by 0 bases and J by 0 bases, with 17 bases of the junction left unmatched. The CDR3 is 21 residues long. Germline assignment: CDR1 SGHVS and CDR2 FQNEAQ. This CDR3 reads CASSLARQKRERVVSTDTQYF. CDR3 DNA: TGTGCCAGCAGCTTAGCGCGACAAAAGCGGGAGAGGGTGGTTAGCACAGATACGCAGTATTTT.